This T cell receptor beta chain was recorded in a study of blood T cells in healthy people across ages. The germline CDR1 and CDR2 sequences are DFQATT and SNEGSKA (reference sequence). This CDR3 is built from 13 residues. Between the trimmed V and J ends, which lost 3 bases and 3 bases, there was a span of 11 bases. Alongside a J-beta primer mix, a sample-barcoded 5' primer served in a second PCR lasting roughly 6 to 11 cycles. TCRdb redid the calling of the 5' RACE reads with MiXCR, one entry per CDR3 protein. The table lists roughly 1,500,000 distinct CDR3 sequences, approximately 38% of them singletons. Researchers isolated at least 6 million PBMCs per sample.

The TCR was taken from a young woman in good health. The chain is built from TRBV20-1 and TRBJ1-2; D gene uncertain. Sequenced: blood. The CDR3 sequence: CSARDWEDYGYTF. The CDR3 DNA follows: TGCAGTGCTAGGGATTGGGAGGACTATGGCTACACCTTC.